This T cell receptor (beta chain) was found in a study of CXCR3-negative and CXCR3-positive naive CD8 T cells. Regarding the study as a whole: Naive cells, whether CXCR3-negative or CXCR3-positive, had similar TRBV-TRBJ usage, while memory cells differed. Comparably high diversity was seen in both naive subsets, and much lower diversity in memory CD8+ cells.

cDNA libraries for TRB were generated by 5' RACE incorporating UMI labels. TCRdb reprocessed the 5' RACE reads and reports one entry per CDR3 protein, with no DNA. The sample yields about 43,000 distinct CDR3 sequences, of which the top ten take up about 15%. With respect to this clonotype: Its antigen remains unknown.

Sorts performed in triplicate captured hundreds of thousands of cells each from every CD8+ T cell subset. The CDR3 loop spans 16 amino acids. The germline V gene encodes CDR1 LGHNA and CDR2 YNFKEQ. Sequencing used memory CD8+ T cells from blood. This TCR was recovered from a human donor in good health. Some clones in this sample may be carry-over from other donors' samples. This chain uses TRBV4-2 with TRBJ2-3; TCRdb's D call of TRBD2 is untestable without DNA. CDR3 amino acids: CASSQGLAGGPDTQYF.